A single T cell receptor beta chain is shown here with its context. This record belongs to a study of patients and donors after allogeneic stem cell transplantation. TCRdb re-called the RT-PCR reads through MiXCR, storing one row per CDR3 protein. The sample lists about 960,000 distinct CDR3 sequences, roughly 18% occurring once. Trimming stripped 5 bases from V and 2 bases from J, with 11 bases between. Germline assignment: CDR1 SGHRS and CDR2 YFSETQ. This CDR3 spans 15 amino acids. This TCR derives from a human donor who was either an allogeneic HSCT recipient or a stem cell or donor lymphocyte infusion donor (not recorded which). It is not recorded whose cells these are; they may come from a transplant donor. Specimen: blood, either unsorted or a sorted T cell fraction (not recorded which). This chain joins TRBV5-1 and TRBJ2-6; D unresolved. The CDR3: CASSGLTPGANVLTF. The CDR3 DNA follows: TGCGCCAGCAGTGGCCTCACGCCTGGGGCCAACGTCCTGACTTTC.